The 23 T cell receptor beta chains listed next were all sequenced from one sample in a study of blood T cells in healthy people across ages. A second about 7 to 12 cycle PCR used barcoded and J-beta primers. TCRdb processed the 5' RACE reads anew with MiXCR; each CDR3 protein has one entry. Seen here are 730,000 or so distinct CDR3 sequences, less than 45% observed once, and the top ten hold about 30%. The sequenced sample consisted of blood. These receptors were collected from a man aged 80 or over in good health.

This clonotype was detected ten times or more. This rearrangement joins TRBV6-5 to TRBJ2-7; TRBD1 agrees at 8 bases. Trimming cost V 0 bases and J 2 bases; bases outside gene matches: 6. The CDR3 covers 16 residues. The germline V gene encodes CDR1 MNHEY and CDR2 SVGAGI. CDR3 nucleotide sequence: TGTGCCAGCAGTTACTCTCTCGGACAGGGTACCTACGAGCAGTACTTC. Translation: CASSYSLGQGTYEQYF.

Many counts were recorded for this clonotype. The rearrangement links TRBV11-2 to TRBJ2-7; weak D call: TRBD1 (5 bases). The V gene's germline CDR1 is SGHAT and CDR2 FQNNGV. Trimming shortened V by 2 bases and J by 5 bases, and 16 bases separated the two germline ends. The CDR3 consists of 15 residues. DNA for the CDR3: TGTGCCAGCAGCTTATTTTACGACAGTACCGACGAGCAGTACTTC. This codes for CASSLFYDSTDEQYF.

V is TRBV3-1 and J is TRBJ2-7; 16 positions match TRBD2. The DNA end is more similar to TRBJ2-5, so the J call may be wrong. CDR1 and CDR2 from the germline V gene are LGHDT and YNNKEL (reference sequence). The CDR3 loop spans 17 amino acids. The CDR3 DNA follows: TGTGCCAGCACCCGGATCGGGACTAGCGGGGGGGTAGAGACCCAGTACTTC. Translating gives CASTRIGTSGGVETQYF.

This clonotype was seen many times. This chain's CDR3 is CSARSSGSWEFF. CDR3 DNA: TGCAGCGCCCGCTCGAGCGGGAGTTGGGAGTTCTTC. The rearrangement uses TRBV29-1 and TRBJ2-1; 8 bases are a match to TRBD2. The germline gives CDR1 SQVTM, CDR2 ANQGSEA. The ends lost 7 bases at V and 14 bases at J; junction bases unmatched: 13. The CDR3 loop spans 12 amino acids.

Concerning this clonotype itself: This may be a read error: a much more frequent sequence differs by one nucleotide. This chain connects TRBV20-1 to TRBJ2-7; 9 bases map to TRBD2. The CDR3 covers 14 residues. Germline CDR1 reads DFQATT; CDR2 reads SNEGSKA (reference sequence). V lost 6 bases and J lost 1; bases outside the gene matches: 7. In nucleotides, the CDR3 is TGCAGTGCAATACAGCGGGAGGCATCCTACGAGCAGTACTTC. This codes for CSAIQREASYEQYF.

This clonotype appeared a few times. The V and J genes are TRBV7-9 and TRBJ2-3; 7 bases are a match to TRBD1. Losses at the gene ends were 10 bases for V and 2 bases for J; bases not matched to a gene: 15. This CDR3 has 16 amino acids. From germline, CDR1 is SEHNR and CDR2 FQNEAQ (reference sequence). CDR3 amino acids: CATGIMGKGATDTQYF. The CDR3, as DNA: TGTGCCACCGGGATAATGGGGAAGGGGGCCACAGATACGCAGTATTTT. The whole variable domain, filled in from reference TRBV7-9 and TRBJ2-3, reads DTGVSQNPRHKITKRGQNVTFRCDPISEHNRLYWYRQTLGQGPEFLTYFQNEAQLEKSRLLSDRFSAERPKGSFSTLEIQRTEQGDSAMYLCATGIMGKGATDTQYFGPGTRLTVL.

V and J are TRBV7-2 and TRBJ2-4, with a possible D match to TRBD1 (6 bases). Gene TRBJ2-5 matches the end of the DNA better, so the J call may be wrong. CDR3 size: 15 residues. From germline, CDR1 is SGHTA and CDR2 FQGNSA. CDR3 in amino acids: CASSSQGIPAETQYF. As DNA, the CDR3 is TGTGCCAGCAGCTCCCAGGGGATTCCAGCAGAGACCCAGTACTTC.

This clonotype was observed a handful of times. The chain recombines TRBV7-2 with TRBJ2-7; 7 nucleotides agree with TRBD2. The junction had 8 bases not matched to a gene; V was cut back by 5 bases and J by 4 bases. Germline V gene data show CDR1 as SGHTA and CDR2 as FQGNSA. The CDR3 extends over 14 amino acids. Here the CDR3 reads CASSVQRDAYEQYF. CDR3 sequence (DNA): TGTGCCAGCAGCGTGCAGCGGGATGCTTACGAGCAGTACTTC.

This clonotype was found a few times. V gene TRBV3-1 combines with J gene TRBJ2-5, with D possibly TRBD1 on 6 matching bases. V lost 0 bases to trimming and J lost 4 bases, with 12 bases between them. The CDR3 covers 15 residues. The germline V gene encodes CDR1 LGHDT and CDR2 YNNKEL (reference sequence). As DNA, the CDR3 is TGTGCCAGCAGCCAAGATCTGAGGGGGTCAGAGACCCAGTACTTC. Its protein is CASSQDLRGSETQYF.

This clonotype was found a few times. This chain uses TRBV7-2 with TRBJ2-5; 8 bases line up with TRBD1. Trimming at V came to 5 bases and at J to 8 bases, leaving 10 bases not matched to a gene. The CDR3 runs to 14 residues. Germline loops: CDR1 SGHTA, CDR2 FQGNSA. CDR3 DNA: TGTGCCAGCAGCCTAGGACAGGGTGCGGGAACCCAGTACTTC. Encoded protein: CASSLGQGAGTQYF.

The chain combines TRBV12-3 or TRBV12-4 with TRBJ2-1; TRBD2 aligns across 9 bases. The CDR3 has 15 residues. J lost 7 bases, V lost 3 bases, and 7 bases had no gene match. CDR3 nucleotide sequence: TGTGCCAGCAGTTTTGGCGGGAGGGGTTATAATGAGCAGTTCTTC. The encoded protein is CASSFGGRGYNEQFF.

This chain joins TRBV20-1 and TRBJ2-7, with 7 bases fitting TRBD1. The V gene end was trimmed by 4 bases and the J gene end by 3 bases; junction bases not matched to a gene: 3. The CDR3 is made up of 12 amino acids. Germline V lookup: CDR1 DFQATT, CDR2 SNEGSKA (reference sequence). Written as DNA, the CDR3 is TGCAGTGCTACCGGGACAGTCTACGAGCAGTACTTC. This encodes CSATGTVYEQYF.

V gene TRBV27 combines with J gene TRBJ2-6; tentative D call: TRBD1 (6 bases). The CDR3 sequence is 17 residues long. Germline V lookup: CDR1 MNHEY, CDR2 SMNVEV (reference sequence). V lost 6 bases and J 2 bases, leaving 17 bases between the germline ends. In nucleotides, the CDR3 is TGTGCCAGCAGCCAGGGAACAGGGAAGCCTGGGGCCAACGTCCTGACTTTC. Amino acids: CASSQGTGKPGANVLTF.

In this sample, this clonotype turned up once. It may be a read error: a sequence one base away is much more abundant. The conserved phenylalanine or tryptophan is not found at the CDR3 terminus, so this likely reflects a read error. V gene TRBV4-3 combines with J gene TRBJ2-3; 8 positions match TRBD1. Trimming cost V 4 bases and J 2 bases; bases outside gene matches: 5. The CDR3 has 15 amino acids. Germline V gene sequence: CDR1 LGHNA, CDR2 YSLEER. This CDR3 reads CASSLGQGNTDTQYL. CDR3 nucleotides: TGCGCCAGCAGCCTAGGACAGGGAAACACAGATACGCAGTATTTA.

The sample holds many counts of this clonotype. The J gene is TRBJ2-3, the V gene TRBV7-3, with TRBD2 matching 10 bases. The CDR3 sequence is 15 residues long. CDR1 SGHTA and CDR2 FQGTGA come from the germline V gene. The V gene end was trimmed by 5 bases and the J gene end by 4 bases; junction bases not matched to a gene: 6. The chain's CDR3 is CASSQNSGRPDTQYF. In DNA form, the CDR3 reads TGTGCCAGCAGCCAAAATAGCGGGAGGCCAGATACGCAGTATTTT.

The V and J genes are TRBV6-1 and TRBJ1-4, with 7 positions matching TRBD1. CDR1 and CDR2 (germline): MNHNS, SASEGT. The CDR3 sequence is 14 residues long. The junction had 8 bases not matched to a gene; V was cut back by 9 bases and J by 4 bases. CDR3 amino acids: CASRPGQYNEKLFF. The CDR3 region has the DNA TGTGCCAGTAGACCGGGACAGTATAATGAAAAACTGTTTTTT.

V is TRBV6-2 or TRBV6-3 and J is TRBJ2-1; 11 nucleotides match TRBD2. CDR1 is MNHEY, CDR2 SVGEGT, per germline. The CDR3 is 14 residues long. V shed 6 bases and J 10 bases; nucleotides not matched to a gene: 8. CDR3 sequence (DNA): TGTGCCAGCAGAAATAGCGGGAGGGCGCGGGAGCAGTTCTTC. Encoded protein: CASRNSGRAREQFF.

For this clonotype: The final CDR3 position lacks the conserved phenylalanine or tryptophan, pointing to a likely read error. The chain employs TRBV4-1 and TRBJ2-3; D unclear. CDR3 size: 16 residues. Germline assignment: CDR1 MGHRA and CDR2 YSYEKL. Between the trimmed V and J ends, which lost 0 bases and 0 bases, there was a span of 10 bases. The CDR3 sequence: CASSQEGGVSTDTQYL. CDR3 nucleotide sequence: TGCGCCAGCAGCCAAGAGGGCGGTGTTAGCACAGATACGCAGTATCTT.

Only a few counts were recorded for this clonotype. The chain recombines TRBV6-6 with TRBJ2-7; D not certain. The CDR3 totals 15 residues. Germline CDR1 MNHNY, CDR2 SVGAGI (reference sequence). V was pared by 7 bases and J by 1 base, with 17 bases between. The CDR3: CASKNQERLSYEQYF. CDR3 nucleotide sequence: TGTGCCAGCAAAAATCAGGAAAGACTTTCCTACGAGCAGTACTTC.

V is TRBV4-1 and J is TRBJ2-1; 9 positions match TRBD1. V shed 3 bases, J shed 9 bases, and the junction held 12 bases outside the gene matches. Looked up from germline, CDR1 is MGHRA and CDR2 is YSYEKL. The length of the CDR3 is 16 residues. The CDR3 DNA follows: TGCGCCAGCAGCCAGTCGAGGGACAGGGTCGAGTTTGAGCAGTTCTTC. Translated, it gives CASSQSRDRVEFEQFF.

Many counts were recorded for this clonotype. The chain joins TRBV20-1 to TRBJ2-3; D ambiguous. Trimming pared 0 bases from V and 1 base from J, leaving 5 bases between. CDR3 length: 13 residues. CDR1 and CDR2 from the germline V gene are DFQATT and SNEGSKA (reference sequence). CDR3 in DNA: TGCAGTGCTAGAGATACTGGCACAGATACGCAGTATTTT. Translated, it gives CSARDTGTDTQYF.

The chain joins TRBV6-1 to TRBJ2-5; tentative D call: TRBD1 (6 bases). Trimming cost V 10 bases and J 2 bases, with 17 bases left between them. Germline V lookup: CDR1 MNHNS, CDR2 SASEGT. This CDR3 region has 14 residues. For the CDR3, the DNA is TGTGCCAACACGGTGAGTAGGGGGCAAGAGACCCAGTACTTC. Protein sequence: CANTVSRGQETQYF.

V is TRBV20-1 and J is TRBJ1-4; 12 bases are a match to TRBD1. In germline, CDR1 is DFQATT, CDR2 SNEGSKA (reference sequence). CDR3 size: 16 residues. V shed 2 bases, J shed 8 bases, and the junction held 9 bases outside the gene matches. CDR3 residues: CSARPGQGAVGEKLFF. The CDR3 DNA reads TGCAGTGCTAGACCGGGACAGGGGGCAGTCGGGGAAAAACTGTTTTTT.